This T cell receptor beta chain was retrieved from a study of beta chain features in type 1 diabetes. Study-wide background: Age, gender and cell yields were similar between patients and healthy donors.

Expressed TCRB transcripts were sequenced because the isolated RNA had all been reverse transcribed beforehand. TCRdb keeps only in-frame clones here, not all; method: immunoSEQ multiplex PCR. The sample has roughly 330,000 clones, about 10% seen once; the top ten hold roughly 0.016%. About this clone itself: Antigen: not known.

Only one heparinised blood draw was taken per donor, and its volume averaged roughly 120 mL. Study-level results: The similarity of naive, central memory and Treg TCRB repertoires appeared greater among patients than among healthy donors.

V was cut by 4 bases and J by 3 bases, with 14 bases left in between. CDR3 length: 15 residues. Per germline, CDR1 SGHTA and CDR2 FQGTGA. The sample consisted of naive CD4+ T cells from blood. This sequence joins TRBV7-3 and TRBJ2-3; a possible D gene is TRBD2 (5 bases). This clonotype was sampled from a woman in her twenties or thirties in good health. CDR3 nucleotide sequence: TGTGCCAGCAGCTCAAGACTCCGAGGGACAGATACGCAGTATTTT. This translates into CASSSRLRGTDTQYF.